What follows is one T cell receptor (beta chain) and its context. Its antigen is currently unknown. The same CDR3 arises from other DNA sequences in this sample as well. The PCR contained 60 Vbeta and 13 Jbeta primers. Profiling relied on immunoSEQ multiplex PCR, and the TCRdb table lists in-frame clones only, not all of them. The repertoire consists of under 200,000 clones, with about 70% occurring once and the leading ten covering 1.8%. This sample was included in a study of cytomegalovirus exposure and HLA in healthy donors. Whereas donors were nominally healthy upon sampling, unrecorded immune exposures were probable. General observations from the study: In vitro data verified three CMV-associated chains as specific for CMV antigens. Analysis was carried out at a later point, and it linked a missense DCLRE1C variant to TCR beta V- and J-gene trimming.

The sequence derives from a woman aged 25 to 39 in good health and CMV-seronegative. The specimen was PBMCs.

In DNA, the CDR3 is TGTGCCAGCAGCTTTGGGACAGACTACGAGCAGTACTTC. It encodes CASSFGTDYEQYF. The chain has TRBV27 and TRBJ2-7; 7 bases are a match to TRBD1. V dropped 6 bases and J dropped 3; count of bases not matched to a gene: 5. This CDR3 region has 13 residues. Germline assignment: CDR1 MNHEY and CDR2 SMNVEV (reference sequence).